This T cell receptor beta chain was retrieved from a study of T cells in Graves' hyperthyroidism and ophthalmopathy. Study findings and constraints: The majority of expanded thyroid clonotypes above 0.001 also appeared in blood. Ophthalmopathy was predicted by the model a median of roughly 6.6 months ahead of onset.

V shed 5 bases and J shed 3 bases, with 19 bases lying between them. CDR3 length equals 16 residues. The germline V gene encodes CDR1 SGHTA and CDR2 FQGNSA. This clonotype was seen ten or more times. The antigen is unknown. Amplified TCR beta CDR3 regions derived from RNA transcripts. HTBI primers were the set used in a first-round RT-PCR of the TCR CDR3. TCRdb processed the multiplex PCR reads anew with MiXCR; each CDR3 protein has one entry. The sample includes roughly 700,000 distinct CDR3 sequences, approximately 14% of them seen just once. The clonotype originates from a young woman with Graves' hyperthyroidism. The chain combines TRBV7-2 with TRBJ1-1, with D perhaps TRBD1 (5 bases). Sequenced input: blood. The CDR3: CASSPEGRWLDTEAFF. CDR3 in DNA: TGTGCCAGCAGCCCAGAGGGGCGATGGTTGGACACTGAAGCTTTCTTT.